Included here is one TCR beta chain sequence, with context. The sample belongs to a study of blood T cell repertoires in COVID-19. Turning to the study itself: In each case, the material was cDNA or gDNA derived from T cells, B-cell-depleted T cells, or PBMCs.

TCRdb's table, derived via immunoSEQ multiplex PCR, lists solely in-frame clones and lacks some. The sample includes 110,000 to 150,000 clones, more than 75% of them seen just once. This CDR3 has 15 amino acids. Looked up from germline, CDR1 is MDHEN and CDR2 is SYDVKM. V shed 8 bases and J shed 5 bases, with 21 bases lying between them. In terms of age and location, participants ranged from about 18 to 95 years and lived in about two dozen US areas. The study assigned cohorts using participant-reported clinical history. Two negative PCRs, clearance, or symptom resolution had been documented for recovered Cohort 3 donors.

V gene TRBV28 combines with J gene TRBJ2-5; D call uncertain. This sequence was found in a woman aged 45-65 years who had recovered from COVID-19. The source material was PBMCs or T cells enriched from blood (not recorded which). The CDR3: CASSFPRQTGETQYF. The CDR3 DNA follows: TGTGCCAGCTCCTTCCCGCGGCAGACCGGGGAGACCCAGTACTTC.